The present TCR beta chain was sequenced within a study of shared clonotypes between healthy human individuals. Whole-study results and caveats: With a handful of donors compared, around 4.7% of naive CD4 clonotypes were shared.

The donors, healthy adults who were HIV-negative, had experienced no recent acute infections or vaccinations. Turning to this clone: The antigen is undetermined.

The authors split each subset's genomic DNA evenly across several immunoSEQ plates. Clones were sequenced by immunoSEQ multiplex PCR, and TCRdb holds only the in-frame ones, with some missing. The sample carries around 2.5 million clones, under 95% recorded once. The material sequenced was naive CD4+ T cells from PBMCs. The subset here: CD45RA+ positively selected. This clonotype was sampled from a man between 18 and 35 years old in good health. Some clones in this sample may be carry-over from other donors' samples.

CDR3 coding DNA: TGTGCCAGCAGCCTTCGGGAGGGAAACACCGGGGAGCTGTTTTTT. Protein: CASSLREGNTGELFF. This chain connects TRBV9 to TRBJ2-2; 8 bases map to TRBD2. Germline assignment: CDR1 SGDLS and CDR2 YYNGEE. The junction had 4 bases not matched to a gene; V was cut back by 4 bases and J by 2 bases. CDR3 length: 15 amino acids.